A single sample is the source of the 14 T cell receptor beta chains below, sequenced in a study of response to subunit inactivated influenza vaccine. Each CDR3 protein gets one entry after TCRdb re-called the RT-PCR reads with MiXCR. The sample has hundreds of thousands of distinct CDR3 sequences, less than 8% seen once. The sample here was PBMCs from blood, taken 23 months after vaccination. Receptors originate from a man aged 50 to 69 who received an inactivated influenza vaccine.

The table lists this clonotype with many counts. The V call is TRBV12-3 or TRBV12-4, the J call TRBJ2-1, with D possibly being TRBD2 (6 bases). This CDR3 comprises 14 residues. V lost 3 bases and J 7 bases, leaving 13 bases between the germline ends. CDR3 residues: CASSLTGAVNEQFF. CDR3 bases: TGTGCCAGCAGTTTGACGGGAGCCGTAAATGAGCAGTTCTTC.

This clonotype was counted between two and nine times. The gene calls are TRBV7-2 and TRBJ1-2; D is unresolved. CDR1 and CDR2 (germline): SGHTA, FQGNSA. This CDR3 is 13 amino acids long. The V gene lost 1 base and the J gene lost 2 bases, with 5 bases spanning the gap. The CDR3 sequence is CASSLVQNYGYTF. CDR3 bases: TGTGCCAGCAGCTTAGTACAGAACTATGGCTACACCTTC.

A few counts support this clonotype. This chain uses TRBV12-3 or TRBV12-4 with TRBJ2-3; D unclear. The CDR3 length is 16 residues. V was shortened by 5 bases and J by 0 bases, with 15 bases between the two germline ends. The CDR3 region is CASSPPGRLSTDTQYF. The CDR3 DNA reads TGTGCCAGCAGTCCACCCGGACGGCTTAGCACAGATACGCAGTATTTT.

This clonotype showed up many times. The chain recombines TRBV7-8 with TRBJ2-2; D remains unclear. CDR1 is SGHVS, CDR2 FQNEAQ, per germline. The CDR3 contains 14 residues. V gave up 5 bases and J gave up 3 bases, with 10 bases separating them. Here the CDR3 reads CASSDLAYTGELFF. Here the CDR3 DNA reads TGTGCCAGCAGCGACCTGGCTTACACCGGGGAGCTGTTTTTT. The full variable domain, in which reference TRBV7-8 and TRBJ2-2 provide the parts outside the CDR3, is GAGVSQSPRYKVAKRGQDVALRCDPISGHVSLFWYQQALGQGPEFLTYFQNEAQLDKSGLPSDRFFAERPEGSVSTLKIQRTQQEDSAVYLCASSDLAYTGELFFGEGSRLTVL.

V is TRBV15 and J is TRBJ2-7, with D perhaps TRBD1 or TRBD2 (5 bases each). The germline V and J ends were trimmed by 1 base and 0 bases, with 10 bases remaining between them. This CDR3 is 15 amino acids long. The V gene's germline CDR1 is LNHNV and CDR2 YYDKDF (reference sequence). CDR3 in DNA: TGTGCCACCAGCAGAGGGGACGGCCACTCCTACGAGCAGTACTTC. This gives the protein CATSRGDGHSYEQYF.

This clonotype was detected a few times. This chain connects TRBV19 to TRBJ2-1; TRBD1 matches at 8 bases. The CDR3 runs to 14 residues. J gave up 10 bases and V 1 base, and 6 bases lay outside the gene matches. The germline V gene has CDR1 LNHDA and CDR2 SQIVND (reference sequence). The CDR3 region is CASSIGDRGFEQFF. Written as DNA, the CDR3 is TGTGCCAGTAGTATAGGAGACAGGGGATTCGAGCAGTTCTTC.

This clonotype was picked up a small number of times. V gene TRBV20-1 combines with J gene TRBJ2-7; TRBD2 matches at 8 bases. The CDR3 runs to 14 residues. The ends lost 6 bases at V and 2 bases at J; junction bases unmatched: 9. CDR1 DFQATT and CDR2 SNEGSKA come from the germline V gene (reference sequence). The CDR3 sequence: CSADAGGRTYEQYF. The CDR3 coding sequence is TGCAGTGCCGACGCGGGAGGCCGCACCTACGAGCAGTACTTC.

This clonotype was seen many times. CDR3 in amino acids: CATSEGTKAGYKQFF. The CDR3 DNA is TGTGCCACCAGTGAGGGGACAAAGGCCGGGTACAAGCAGTTCTTC. The genes are TRBV24-1 and TRBJ2-1; D perhaps matches TRBD1 (6 bases). Trimming cost V 4 bases and J 11 bases, with 20 bases left between them. CDR1 is KGHDR, CDR2 SFDVKD, per germline. The CDR3 contains 15 residues.

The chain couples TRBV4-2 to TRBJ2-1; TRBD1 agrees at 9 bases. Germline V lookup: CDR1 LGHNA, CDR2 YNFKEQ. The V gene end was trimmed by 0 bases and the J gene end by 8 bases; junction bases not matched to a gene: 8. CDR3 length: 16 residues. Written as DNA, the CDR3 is TGTGCCAGCAGCCAAGAGACAGGGGGTACTGGGGATGAGCAGTTCTTC. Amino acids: CASSQETGGTGDEQFF.

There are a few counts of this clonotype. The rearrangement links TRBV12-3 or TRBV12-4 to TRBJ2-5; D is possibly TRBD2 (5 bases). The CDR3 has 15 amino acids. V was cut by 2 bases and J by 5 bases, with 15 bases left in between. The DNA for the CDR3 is TGTGCCAGCAGTTTATCAAGTGAGGGTGGCGAGACCCAGTACTTC. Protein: CASSLSSEGGETQYF.

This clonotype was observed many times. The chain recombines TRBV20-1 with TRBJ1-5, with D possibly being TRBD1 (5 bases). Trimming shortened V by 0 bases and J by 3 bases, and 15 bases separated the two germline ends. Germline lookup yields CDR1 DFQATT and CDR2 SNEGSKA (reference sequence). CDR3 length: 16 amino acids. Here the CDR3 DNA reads TGCAGTGCTAGAGATGGGGCAGCGACACCCAATCAGCCCCAGCATTTT. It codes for CSARDGAATPNQPQHF.

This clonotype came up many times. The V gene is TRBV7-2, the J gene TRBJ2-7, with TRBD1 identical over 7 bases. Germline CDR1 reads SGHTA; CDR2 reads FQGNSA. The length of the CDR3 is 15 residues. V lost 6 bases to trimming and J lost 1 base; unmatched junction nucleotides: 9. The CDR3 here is CASRKDRPPSYEQYF. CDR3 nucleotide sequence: TGTGCCAGCAGGAAGGACAGGCCGCCATCCTACGAGCAGTACTTC.

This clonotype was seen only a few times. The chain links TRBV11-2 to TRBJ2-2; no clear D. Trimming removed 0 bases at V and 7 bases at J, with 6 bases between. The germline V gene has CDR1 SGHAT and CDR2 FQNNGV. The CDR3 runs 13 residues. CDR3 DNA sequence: TGTGCCAGCAGCTTAGAAGGGATCGGGGAGCTGTTTTTT. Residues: CASSLEGIGELFF.

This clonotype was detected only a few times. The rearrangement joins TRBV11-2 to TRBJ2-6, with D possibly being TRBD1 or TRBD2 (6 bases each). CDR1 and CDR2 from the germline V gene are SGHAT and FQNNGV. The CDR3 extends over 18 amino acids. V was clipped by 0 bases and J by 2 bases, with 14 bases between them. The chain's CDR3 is CASSLEGGGGTGANVLTF. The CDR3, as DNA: TGTGCCAGCAGCTTAGAAGGTGGGGGCGGGACTGGGGCCAACGTCCTGACTTTC.